The 14 T cell receptor beta chains below all came from one sample that was sequenced in a study of shared clonotypes between healthy human individuals. Terminally differentiated effector memory CD45RA+ cells were left out of the naive CD8 fraction, which was CD45RO-negative and positively selected for CCR7. The protocol was immunoSEQ multiplex PCR, while the TCRdb copy is restricted to in-frame clones and leaves out a portion. The profile shows some 580,000 clones, about 98% of them singletons. The sequenced sample consisted of naive CD8+ T cells sorted from blood. The receptors were gathered from a man aged 25 to 45 in good health.

V gene TRBV4-1 combines with J gene TRBJ2-2; D ambiguous. The CDR3 length is 13 residues. The V and J ends lost 4 bases and 6 bases respectively, with 9 bases between them. Germline assignment: CDR1 MGHRA and CDR2 YSYEKL. CDR3 protein: CASSPRMPGELFF. CDR3 nucleotide sequence: TGCGCCAGCAGCCCACGGATGCCCGGGGAGCTGTTTTTT.

The genes are TRBV7-2 and TRBJ2-7; either TRBD1 or TRBD2 may fit D (5 bases each). Germline CDR1 SGHTA, CDR2 FQGNSA. V was shortened by 1 base and J by 0 bases, with 10 bases between the two germline ends. This CDR3 has 15 amino acids. CDR3 loop: CASSLVPGPSYEQYF. DNA for the CDR3: TGTGCCAGCAGCTTAGTTCCGGGGCCCTCCTACGAGCAGTACTTC.

The CDR3 DNA sequence: TGTGCCAGCTCGCTGACAGGGTATGGTGGCTACACCTTC. Translating it yields CASSLTGYGGYTF. The V call is TRBV25-1, the J call TRBJ1-2; 7 bases map to TRBD1. V shed 8 bases and J 7 bases; nucleotides not matched to a gene: 10. The germline gives CDR1 MGHDK, CDR2 SYGVNS. This CDR3 has 13 amino acids.

This sequence joins TRBV11-2 and TRBJ2-3; no firm D call. From germline, CDR1 is SGHAT and CDR2 FQNNGV. The CDR3 contains 13 residues. The V gene lost 0 bases and the J gene lost 3 bases, with 4 bases spanning the gap. The CDR3: CASSLEWTDTQYF. CDR3 nucleotides: TGTGCCAGCAGCTTAGAATGGACAGATACGCAGTATTTT.

CDR3 protein: CAYEGEGYEQYF. DNA for the CDR3: TGTGCCTACGAGGGGGAAGGTTACGAGCAGTACTTC. The gene calls are TRBV30 and TRBJ2-7, with D perhaps TRBD1 (6 bases). V lost 7 bases, J lost 4 bases, and 14 bases lay in between. This CDR3 spans 12 amino acids. Germline V gene lookup returns CDR1 GTSNPN and CDR2 SVGIG (reference sequence).

The chain has TRBV27 and TRBJ1-1, with D possibly TRBD1 on 6 matching bases. V was shortened by 11 bases and J by 4 bases, with 17 bases between the two germline ends. The germline V gene encodes CDR1 MNHEY and CDR2 SMNVEV (reference sequence). The CDR3 has 13 residues. The CDR3 protein is CAPPWRGSTEAFF. CDR3 coding DNA: TGTGCCCCCCCATGGAGGGGGAGCACTGAAGCTTTCTTT.

The chain combines TRBV7-9 with TRBJ2-2, with TRBD1 as a possible D gene (7 bases). V was clipped by 10 bases and J by 5 bases, with 14 bases between them. The length of the CDR3 is 13 residues. Germline-derived CDR1 and CDR2 are SEHNR and FQNEAQ (reference sequence). CDR3 loop: CANPAGGTGELFF. For the CDR3, the DNA is TGTGCCAACCCGGCAGGGGGGACCGGGGAGCTGTTTTTT.

V gene TRBV19 combines with J gene TRBJ2-1, with 10 bases fitting TRBD1. CDR3 length: 13 amino acids. V was pared by 4 bases and J by 7 bases, with 1 base of the junction left unmatched. In germline, CDR1 is LNHDA, CDR2 SQIVND (reference sequence). CDR3 bases: TGTGCCAGTAGTACGGGACAGGGGAATGAGCAGTTCTTC. Protein: CASSTGQGNEQFF.

The rearrangement links TRBV9 to TRBJ2-2; D perhaps matches TRBD2 (5 bases). The germline V gene has CDR1 SGDLS and CDR2 YYNGEE. Between the trimmed V and J ends, which lost 4 bases and 4 bases, there was a span of 14 bases. The CDR3 is 15 residues long. DNA of the CDR3: TGTGCCAGCAGCCCCGCCGAGGGAGCCACCGGGGAGCTGTTTTTT. Translating gives CASSPAEGATGELFF.

CDR3: CASNTPTGGWSNQPQHF. For the CDR3, the DNA is TGTGCCAGTAATACCCCGACAGGGGGATGGAGCAATCAGCCCCAGCATTTT. J is TRBJ1-5 and V is TRBV19; 9 bases agree with TRBD1. Germline CDR1 and CDR2: LNHDA and SQIVND (reference sequence). This CDR3 region has 17 residues. V shed 7 bases and J 1 base; nucleotides not matched to a gene: 11.

The gene calls are TRBV7-7 and TRBJ2-1; 9 bases agree with TRBD2. Germline CDR1 SSHAT, CDR2 FNYEAQ (reference sequence). Trimming removed 4 bases from V and 9 bases from J; junction bases left unmatched: 10. The CDR3 is made up of 15 amino acids. CDR3 sequence (DNA): TGTGCCAGCAGCTACTTAGCGGGAGCGGGAAGTGAGCAGTTCTTC. Translation gives CASSYLAGAGSEQFF.

J is TRBJ2-1 and V is TRBV28; 7 bases fit TRBD2. The V segment lost 5 bases and the J segment 7 bases; nucleotides outside the gene matches: 2. The CDR3 length is 12 residues. Looked up from germline, CDR1 is MDHEN and CDR2 is SYDVKM. CDR3 DNA: TGTGCCAGCAGTCTAGCGGCAAATGAGCAGTTCTTC. This gives the protein CASSLAANEQFF.

Concerning this clone: This CDR3 is also generated by other DNA sequences in the sample. The gene calls are TRBV7-6 and TRBJ2-3; 8 nucleotides agree with TRBD2. The V and J ends lost 3 bases and 3 bases, in that order; junction bases with no gene match: 2. This CDR3 comprises 14 residues. Germline assignment: CDR1 SGHVS and CDR2 FNYEAQ. In DNA, the CDR3 is TGTGCCAGCAGCTTGGCGGGAGGAACAGATACGCAGTATTTT. Translated, it gives CASSLAGGTDTQYF.

J is TRBJ1-4 and V is TRBV7-9; 7 positions agree with TRBD1. V shed 5 bases and J 5 bases; nucleotides not matched to a gene: 8. This CDR3 is 15 amino acids long. Germline V lookup: CDR1 SEHNR, CDR2 FQNEAQ (reference sequence). The CDR3 here is CASSDPGTVNEKLFF. Written as DNA, the CDR3 is TGTGCCAGCAGCGATCCCGGGACAGTGAATGAAAAACTGTTTTTT.